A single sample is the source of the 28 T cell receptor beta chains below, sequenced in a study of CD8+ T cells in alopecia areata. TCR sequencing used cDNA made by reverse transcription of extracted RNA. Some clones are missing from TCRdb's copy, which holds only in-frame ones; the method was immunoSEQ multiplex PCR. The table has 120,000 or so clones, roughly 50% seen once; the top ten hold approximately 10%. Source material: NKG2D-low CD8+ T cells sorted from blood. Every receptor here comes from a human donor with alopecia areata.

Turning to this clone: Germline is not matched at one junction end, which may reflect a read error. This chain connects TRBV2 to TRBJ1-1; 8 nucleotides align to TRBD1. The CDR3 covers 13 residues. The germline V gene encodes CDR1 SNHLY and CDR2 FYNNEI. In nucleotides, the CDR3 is TGTGCCAGCAGGGACCCGGGACAGGCACTACCGGGGTTT. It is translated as CASRDPGQALPGF.

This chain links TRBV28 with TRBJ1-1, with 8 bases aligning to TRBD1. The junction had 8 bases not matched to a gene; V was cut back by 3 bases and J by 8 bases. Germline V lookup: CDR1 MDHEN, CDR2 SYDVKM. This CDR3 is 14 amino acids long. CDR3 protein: CASSFFSDRGEAFF. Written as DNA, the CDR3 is TGTGCCAGCAGTTTCTTCTCCGACAGGGGAGAAGCTTTCTTT.

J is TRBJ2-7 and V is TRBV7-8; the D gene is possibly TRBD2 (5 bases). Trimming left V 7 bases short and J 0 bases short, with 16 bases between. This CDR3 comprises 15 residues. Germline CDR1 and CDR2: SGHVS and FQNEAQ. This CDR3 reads CASTPNAGRSYEQYF. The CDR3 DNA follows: TGTGCCAGCACCCCCAACGCGGGCCGCTCCTACGAGCAGTACTTC. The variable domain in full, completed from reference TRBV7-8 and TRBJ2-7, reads GAGVSQSPRYKVAKRGQDVALRCDPISGHVSLFWYQQALGQGPEFLTYFQNEAQLDKSGLPSDRFFAERPEGSVSTLKIQRTQQEDSAVYLCASTPNAGRSYEQYFGPGTRLTVT.

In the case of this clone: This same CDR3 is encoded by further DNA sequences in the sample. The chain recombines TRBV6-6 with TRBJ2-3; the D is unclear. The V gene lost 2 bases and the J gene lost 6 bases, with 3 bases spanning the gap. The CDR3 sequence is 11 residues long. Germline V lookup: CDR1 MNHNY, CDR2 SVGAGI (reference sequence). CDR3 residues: CASSYGDTQYF. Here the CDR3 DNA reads TGTGCCAGCAGTTACGGGGATACGCAGTATTTT.

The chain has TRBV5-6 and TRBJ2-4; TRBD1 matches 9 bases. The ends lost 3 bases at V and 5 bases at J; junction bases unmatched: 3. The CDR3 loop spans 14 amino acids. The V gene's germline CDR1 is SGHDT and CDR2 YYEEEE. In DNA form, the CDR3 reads TGTGCCAGCAGCTGGGGGACAGGGCAAAACATTCAGTACTTC. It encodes CASSWGTGQNIQYF.

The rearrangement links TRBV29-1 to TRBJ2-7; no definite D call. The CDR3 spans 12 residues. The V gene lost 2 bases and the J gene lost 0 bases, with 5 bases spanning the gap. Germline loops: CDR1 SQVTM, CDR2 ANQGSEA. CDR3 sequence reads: CSVERDSYEQYF. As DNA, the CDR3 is TGCAGCGTTGAAAGGGACTCCTACGAGCAGTACTTC.

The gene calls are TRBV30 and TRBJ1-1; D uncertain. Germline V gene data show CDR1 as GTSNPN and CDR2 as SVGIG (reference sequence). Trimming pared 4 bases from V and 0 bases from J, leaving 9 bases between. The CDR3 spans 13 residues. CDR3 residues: CAWTAGMNTEAFF. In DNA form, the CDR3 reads TGTGCCTGGACGGCAGGCATGAACACTGAAGCTTTCTTT.

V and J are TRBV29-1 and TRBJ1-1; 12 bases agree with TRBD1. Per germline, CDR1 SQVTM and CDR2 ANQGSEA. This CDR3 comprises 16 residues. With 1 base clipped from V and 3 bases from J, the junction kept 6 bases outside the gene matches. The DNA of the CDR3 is TGCAGCGTTGAAGGGGGACAGGGGGCGCGGTACACTGAAGCTTTCTTT. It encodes CSVEGGQGARYTEAFF.

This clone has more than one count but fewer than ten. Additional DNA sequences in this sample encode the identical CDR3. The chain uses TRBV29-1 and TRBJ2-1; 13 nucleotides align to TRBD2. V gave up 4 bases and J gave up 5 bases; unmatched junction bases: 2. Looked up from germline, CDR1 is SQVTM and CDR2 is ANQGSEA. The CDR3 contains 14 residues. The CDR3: CSVAGLAGDNEQFF. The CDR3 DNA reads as TGCAGCGTTGCCGGACTAGCGGGAGACAATGAGCAGTTCTTC.

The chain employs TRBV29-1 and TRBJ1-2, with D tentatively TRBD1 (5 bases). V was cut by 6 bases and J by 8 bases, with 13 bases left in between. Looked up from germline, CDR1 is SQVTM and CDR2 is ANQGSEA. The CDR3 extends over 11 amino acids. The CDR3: CSVEGREGYTF. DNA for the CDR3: TGCAGCGTCGAGGGGAGGGAGGGCTACACCTTC.

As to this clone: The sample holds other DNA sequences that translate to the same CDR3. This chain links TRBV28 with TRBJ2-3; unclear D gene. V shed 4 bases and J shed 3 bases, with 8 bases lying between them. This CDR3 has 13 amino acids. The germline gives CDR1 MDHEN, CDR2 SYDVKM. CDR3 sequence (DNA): TGTGCCAGCAGTTCCCGGCGGACAGATACGCAGTATTTT. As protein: CASSSRRTDTQYF. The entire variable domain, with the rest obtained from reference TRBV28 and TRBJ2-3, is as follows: DVKVTQSSRYLVKRTGEKVFLECVQDMDHENMFWYRQDPGLGLRLIYFSYDVKMKEKGDIPEGYSVSREKKERFSLILESASTNQTSMYLCASSSRRTDTQYFGPGTRLTVL.

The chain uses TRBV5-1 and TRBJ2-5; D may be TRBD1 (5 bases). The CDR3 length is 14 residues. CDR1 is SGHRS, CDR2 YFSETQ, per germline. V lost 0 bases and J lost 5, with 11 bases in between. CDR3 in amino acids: CASSLVGDVETQYF. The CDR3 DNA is TGCGCCAGCAGCTTGGTAGGGGATGTTGAGACCCAGTACTTC.

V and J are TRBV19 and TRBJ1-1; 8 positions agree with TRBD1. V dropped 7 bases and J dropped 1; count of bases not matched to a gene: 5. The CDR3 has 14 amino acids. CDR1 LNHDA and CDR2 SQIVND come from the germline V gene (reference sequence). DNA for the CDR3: TGTGCCAGTACTGTCGGGACAGGGAACACTGAAGCTTTCTTT. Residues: CASTVGTGNTEAFF.

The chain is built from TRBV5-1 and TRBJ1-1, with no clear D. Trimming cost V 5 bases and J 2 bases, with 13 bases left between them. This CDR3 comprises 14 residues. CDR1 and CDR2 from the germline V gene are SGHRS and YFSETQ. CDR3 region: CASSFSQENTEAFF. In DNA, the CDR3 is TGCGCCAGCAGTTTCAGCCAGGAAAACACTGAAGCTTTCTTT.

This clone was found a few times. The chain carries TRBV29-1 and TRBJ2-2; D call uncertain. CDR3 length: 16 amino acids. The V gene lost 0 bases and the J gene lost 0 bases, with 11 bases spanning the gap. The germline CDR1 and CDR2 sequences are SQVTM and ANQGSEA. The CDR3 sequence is CSVEDGVPANTGELFF. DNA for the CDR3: TGCAGCGTTGAAGATGGTGTACCCGCGAACACCGGGGAGCTGTTTTTT.

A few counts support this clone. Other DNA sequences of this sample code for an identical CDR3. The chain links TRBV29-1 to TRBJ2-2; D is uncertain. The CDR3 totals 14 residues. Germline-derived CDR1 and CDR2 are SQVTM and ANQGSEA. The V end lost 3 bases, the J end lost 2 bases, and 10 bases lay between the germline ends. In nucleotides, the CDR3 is TGCAGCGTTGAGGTGGCAGCCAACACCGGGGAGCTGTTTTTT. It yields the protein CSVEVAANTGELFF.

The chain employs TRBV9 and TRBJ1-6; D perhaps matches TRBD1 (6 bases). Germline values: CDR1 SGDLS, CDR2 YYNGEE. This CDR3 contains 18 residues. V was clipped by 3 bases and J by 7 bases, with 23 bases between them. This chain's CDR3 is CASSGGQTLPPPNSPLHF. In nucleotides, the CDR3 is TGTGCCAGCAGCGGAGGACAGACCTTACCTCCCCCAAATTCACCCCTCCACTTT.

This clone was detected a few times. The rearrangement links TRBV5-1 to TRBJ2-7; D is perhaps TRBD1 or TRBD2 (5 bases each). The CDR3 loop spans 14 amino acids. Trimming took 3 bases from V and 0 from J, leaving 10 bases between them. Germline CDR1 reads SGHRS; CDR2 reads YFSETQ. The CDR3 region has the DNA TGCGCCAGCAGCTGGGACGGAGACTCCTACGAGCAGTACTTC. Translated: CASSWDGDSYEQYF. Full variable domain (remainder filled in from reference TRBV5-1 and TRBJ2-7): KAGVTQTPRYLIKTRGQQVTLSCSPISGHRSVSWYQQTPGQGLQFLFEYFSETQRNKGNFPGRFSGRQFSNSRSEMNVSTLELGDSALYLCASSWDGDSYEQYFGPGTRLTVT.

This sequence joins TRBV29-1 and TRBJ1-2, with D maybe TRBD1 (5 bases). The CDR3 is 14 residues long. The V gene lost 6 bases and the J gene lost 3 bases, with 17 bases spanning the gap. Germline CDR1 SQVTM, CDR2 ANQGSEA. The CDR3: CSVGEGSGDYGYTF. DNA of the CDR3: TGCAGCGTCGGGGAGGGGTCCGGGGACTATGGCTACACCTTC.

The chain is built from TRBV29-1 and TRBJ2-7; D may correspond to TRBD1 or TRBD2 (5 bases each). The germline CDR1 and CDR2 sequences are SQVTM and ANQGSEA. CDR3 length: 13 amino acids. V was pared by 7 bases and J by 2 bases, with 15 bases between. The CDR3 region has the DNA TGCAGCGCTAACCGGGGCAGGACCTACGAGCAGTACTTC. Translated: CSANRGRTYEQYF.

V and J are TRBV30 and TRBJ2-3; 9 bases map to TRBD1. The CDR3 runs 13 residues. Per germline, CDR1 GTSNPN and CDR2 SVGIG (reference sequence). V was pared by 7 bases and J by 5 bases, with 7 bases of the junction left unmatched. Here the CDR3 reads CALTTGGRDTQYF. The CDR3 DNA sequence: TGTGCCTTAACGACAGGGGGAAGAGATACGCAGTATTTT.

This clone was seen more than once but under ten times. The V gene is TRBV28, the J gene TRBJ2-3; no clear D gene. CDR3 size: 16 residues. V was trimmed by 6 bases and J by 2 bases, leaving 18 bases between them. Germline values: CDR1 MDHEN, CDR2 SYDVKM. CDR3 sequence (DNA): TGTGCCAGCAGCCCTACCCTCGGGCAGGTCACAGATACGCAGTATTTT. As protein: CASSPTLGQVTDTQYF.

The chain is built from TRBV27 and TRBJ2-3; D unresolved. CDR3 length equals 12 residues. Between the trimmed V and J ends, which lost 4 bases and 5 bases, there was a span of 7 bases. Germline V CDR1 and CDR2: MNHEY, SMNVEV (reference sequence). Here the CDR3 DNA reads TGTGCCAGCAGTTGGTGGAAAGATACGCAGTATTTT. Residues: CASSWWKDTQYF.

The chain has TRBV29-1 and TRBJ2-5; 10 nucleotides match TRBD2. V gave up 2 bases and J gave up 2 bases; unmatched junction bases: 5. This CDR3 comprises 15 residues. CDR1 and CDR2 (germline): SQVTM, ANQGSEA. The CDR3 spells CSVEKWTSGQETQYF. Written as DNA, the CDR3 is TGCAGCGTTGAAAAATGGACTAGCGGTCAAGAGACCCAGTACTTC. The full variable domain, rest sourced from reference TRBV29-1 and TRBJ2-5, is SAVISQKPSRDICQRGTSLTIQCQVDSQVTMMFWYRQQPGQSLTLIATANQGSEATYESGFVIDKFPISRPNLTFSTLTVSNMSPEDSSIYLCSVEKWTSGQETQYFGPGTRLLVL.

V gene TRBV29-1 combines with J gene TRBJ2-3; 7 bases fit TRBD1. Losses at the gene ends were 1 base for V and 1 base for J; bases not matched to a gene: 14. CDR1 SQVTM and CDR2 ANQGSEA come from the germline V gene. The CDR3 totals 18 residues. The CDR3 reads CSVEVSEGGHLRTDTQYF. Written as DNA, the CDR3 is TGCAGCGTTGAAGTATCCGAAGGGGGCCACCTACGCACAGATACGCAGTATTTT.

The CDR3 reads CASSGATQETQYF. CDR3 coding DNA: TGCGCCAGCAGTGGAGCCACTCAAGAGACCCAGTACTTC. This chain uses TRBV10-1 with TRBJ2-5; D is undetermined. Trimming removed 4 bases from V and 2 bases from J, with 8 bases in between. In germline, CDR1 is WNHNN, CDR2 SYGVQD (reference sequence). There are 13 residues in the CDR3.

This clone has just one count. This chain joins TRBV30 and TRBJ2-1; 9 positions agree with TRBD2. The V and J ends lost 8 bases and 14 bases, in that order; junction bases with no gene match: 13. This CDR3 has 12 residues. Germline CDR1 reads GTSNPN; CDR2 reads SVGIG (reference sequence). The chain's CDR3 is CAAQTSGESKFF. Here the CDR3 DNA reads TGTGCCGCCCAGACTAGCGGAGAATCGAAGTTCTTC.

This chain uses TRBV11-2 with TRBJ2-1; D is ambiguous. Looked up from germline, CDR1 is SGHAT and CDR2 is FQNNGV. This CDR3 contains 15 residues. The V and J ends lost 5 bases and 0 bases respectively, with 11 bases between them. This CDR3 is CASSAWVSSYNEQFF. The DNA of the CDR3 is TGTGCCAGCAGCGCCTGGGTCTCCTCCTACAATGAGCAGTTCTTC.